This T cell receptor (beta chain) was captured by sequencing in a study of T cell responses to AZD1222 COVID-19 vaccine. The study, taken as a whole, reports: Females made up more of the donors, who were largely white British, and clonal diversity may have come out too low. Reportedly, nearly half the spike-specific TCRs target unmutated variant regions. Spike-specific TCR breadth and depth both grew after two AZD1222 doses.

As for this clone: What it recognizes is unknown.

Second-dose recipients at about 4 or about 12 weeks were treated as one pooled group. The length of the CDR3 is 13 residues. V lost 3 bases to trimming and J lost 9 bases; unmatched junction nucleotides: 6. Germline V gene lookup returns CDR1 SQVTM and CDR2 ANQGSEA. Data came from immunoSEQ multiplex PCR; TCRdb stores just in-frame clones and leaves some out. This sample has 130,000 or so clones, with approximately 90% found just once. The chain is built from TRBV29-1 and TRBJ2-1, with 9 nucleotides matching TRBD2. This receptor was taken from an adult who received the AZD1222 COVID-19 vaccine. The sequencing here drew on peripheral blood, taken 28 days after the second AZD1222 dose. For the CDR3, the DNA is TGCAGCGTTGAGGCGGGAGGGCGTTTTGAGCAGTTCTTC. It is translated as CSVEAGGRFEQFF.